The source of this T cell receptor (beta chain) is a study of breast tumors, draining lymph nodes, adjacent tissues (dated by TCRdb to about 2016). With respect to the entire study: Breast cancer patients provided tumor, adjacent nontumor tissue and axillary lymph nodes, and the study compared the TCR beta repertoires across these three sources. The study aimed to assess the relationships and possible T-cell exchange between tumor, surrounding tissue and draining lymph node repertoires in human breast cancer.

This clonotype was counted ten times or more. What antigen it recognizes has not been identified. No much larger clonotype is one base removed from it; base qualities were not supplied. Sequencing relied on an Illumina HiSeq 2000. Multiplex PCR amplification was used to generate the TCR beta chain libraries. The amplified TCR beta chain products were analyzed by high-throughput sequencing. The raw public data were reprocessed by TCRdb itself: fastp quality trimming at Q25, MiXCR clonotype calling, in-frame beta chains only. A single entry per CDR3 protein holds the most common genes and DNA from its merged rows. The sample data list more than 20,000 distinct CDR3 sequences, and about 25% of these were observed just once. Roughly 14% of the sample lies in the top ten. The CDR3 runs 15 amino acids, cysteine and phenylalanine included. The kept DNA is CDR3 alone, 45 bases in frame from the first base. A distance of 10 bases separates the germline ends of V and J, which lose 1 base and 4 bases respectively. From a lookup of the germline V gene (reference sequence), CDR1 and CDR2 are SEHNR and FQNEAQ.

The investigation overall reported the following: Tumor T-cell repertoires showed less diversity than lymph node repertoires and more diversity than nontumor tissue repertoires, and tumor T-cell repertoires showed preferential V and J gene usage. The data were considered consistent with most tumor T cells being derived from the lymph node and subsequently expanding within tumor tissue. The similarity between tumor and nontumor tissue repertoires was significantly greater in luminal-like breast cancer than in basal-like breast cancer. The conclusion that tumor T cells originate in lymph nodes was framed as consistent with a hypothesis rather than directly demonstrated.

Specimen: breast tumor tissue. This receptor chain uses TRBV7-9 and TRBJ1-4; the D region possibly corresponds to TRBD1 (5 bases align). This receptor was taken from a female donor with breast cancer. Some clones in this sample may be carry-over from other donors' samples. At the DNA level, the sequence is TGTGCCAGCAGCTTAGAAGGGACGGTTAATGAAAAACTGTTTTTT. Its translation is CASSLEGTVNEKLFF.